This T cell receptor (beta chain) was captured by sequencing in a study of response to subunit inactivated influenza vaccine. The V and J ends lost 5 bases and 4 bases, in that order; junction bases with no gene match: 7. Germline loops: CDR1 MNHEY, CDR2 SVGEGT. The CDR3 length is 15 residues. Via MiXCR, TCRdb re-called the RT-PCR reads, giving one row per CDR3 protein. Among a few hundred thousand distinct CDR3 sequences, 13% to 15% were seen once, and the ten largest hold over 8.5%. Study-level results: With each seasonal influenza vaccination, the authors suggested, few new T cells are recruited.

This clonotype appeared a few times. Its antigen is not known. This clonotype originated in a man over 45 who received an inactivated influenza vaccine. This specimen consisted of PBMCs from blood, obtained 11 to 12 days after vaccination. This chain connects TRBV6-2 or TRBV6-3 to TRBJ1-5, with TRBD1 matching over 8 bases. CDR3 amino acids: CASSPLNRGNQPQHF. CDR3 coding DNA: TGTGCCAGCAGTCCCCTCAACAGGGGGAATCAGCCCCAGCATTTT.